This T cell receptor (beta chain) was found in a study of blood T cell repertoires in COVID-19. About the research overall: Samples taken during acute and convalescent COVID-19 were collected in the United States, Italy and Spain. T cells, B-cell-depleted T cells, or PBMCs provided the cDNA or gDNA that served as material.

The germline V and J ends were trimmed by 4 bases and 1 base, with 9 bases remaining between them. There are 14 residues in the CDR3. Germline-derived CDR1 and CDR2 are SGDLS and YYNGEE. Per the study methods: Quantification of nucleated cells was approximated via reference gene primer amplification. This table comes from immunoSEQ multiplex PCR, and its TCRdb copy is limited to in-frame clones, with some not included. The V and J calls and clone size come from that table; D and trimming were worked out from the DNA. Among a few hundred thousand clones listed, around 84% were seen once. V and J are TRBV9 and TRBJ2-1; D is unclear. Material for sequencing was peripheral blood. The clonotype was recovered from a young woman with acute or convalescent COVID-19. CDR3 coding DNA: TGTGCCAGCAGCCCTAGTCAATCCTACAATGAGCAGTTCTTC. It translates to CASSPSQSYNEQFF.